This TCR beta chain was observed in a study of shared clonotypes between healthy human individuals (dated by TCRdb to the early 2020s). Describing the broader study: The cohort included a few men and a couple of women between 18 and 49 years of age. To increase sequencing depth and limit assay-specific biases, different laboratories used diverse techniques to prepare libraries and sequence TCR repertoires. Blood TCR repertoires of five healthy adults were deeply sequenced to estimate repertoire size and the extent of clonotype sharing between individuals. Leukapheresis yielded between about 0.94 and 10 billion PBMCs per donor.

TCR CDR3 regions were amplified from genomic DNA by multiplex PCR using the deep immunoSEQ assay. Extracted genomic DNA from each cell subset was distributed evenly across all wells of several immunoSEQ 96-well plates, and each plate was treated as a replicate. For unsorted PBMC, each replicate PCR was loaded with 250 to 300 ng genomic DNA, equivalent to roughly 31,000 T cell genomes. Ten immunoSEQ deep assay plates were used to sequence the unsorted PBMC genomic DNA. Purified libraries were quantified with a Qubit 3.0 fluorometer, sized on a Bioanalyzer 2100, and re-quantified with the KAPA Library Quantification kit. A separate single-read 150-cycle Illumina NextSeq 550 flow cell was used to sequence each immunoSEQ 96-well plate. The study's processing was this. Because the immunoSEQ output held only junctional sequences and lacked quality scores, the filtering could not match the filtering applied to full-length reads. Sequences were annotated with PyIR, a Python wrapper for IgBLAST v1.9, and V/J genes and CDR3 were assigned using IMGT germline references. Reads were removed for weak V/J assignments (E-value above 1e-6), missing CDR3, stop codons, out-of-frame junctions, or ambiguous translated residues. V3J clonotypes were defined as sequences sharing an identical inferred V gene, J gene, and CDR3 amino acid sequence. Percentage overlap between repertoires was calculated by dividing the number of shared unique clonotypes by the size of the smaller repertoire. Richness of each repertoire was evaluated using RTK rarefaction, the Chao1 estimator, and Recon v2.1 estimates of unobserved clonotypes. TCRdb re-hosts the immuneACCESS table, in-frame sequences only. Its copies lack some clones; in the studies checked, an unresolved V gene accounts for under half of them, and the cause for the rest is not known. V and J calls and clone size are given by that table; D and trimming were obtained from the DNA. The sample profile shows about 500,000 clones; 75% to 80% of them were found once. The ten largest clones capture around 12% of the sample.

The V end loses 4 bases and the J end loses 4 bases, and a stretch of 10 bases separates them. The CDR1 and CDR2 encoded by the germline V gene are WSHSY and SAAADI. The CDR3 sequence holds 14 residues, the cysteine and phenylalanine included. Only the CDR3 region is kept as DNA, spanning 42 bases read in frame from base 1. Healthy HIV-negative adults with no recently reported acute infections or vaccinations were included as donors. Every donor was a Caucasian adult residing in Nashville, Tennessee, USA. For unsorted samples, 90 million or so PBMCs were counted, and genomic DNA was extracted using the QIAamp DNA Blood Mini kit. Blood was collected by leukapheresis, and PBMCs were isolated by Ficoll-Histopaque density gradient centrifugation and then cryopreserved in liquid nitrogen vapor phase. Broader findings and caveats from the paper: Pairwise subsampling indicated that sequencing depth was expected to affect the degree of clonotype sharing among donors. The small number of donors limited the genetic and exposure-history diversity represented. Sampling was limited to blood, and TCR repertoires in tissue likely differ from TCR repertoires in blood.

This clone was seen once. Its antigen remains unidentified. It has no much larger one-base neighbor in the sample; base qualities were not kept. The receptor chain draws on TRBV10-2 and TRBJ1-4; the D gene is perhaps TRBD1, on 6 matching bases. This sequence was found in a middle-aged woman in good health. Some clones in this sample may be carry-over from other donors' samples. The sequencing sample was made of PBMCs. The CDR3 amino acid sequence is: CASSGTGNNEKLFF. The DNA reads as follows: TGCGCCAGCAGTGGAACAGGGAATAATGAAAAACTGTTTTTT.